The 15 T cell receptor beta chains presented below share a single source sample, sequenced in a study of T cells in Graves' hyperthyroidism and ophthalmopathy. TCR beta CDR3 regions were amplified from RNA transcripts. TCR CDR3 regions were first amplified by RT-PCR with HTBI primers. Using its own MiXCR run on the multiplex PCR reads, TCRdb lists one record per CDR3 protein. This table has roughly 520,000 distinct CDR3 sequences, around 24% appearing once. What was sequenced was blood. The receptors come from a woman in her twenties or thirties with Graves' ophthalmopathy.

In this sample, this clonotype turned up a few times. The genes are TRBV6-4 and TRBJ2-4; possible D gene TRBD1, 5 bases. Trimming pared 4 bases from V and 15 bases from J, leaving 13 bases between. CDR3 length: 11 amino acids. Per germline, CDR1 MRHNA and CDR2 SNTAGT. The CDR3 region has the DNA TGTGCCAGCAGTGCTCAGGGTCAGAGGTACTTC. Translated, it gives CASSAQGQRYF.

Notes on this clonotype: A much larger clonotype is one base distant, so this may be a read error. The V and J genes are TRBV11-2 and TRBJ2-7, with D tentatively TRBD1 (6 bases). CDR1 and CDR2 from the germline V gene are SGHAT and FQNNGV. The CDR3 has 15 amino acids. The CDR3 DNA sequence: TGTGCCAGCGCCACAAGCGTGGACAGCTCCTACGAGCGGTACTTC. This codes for CASATSVDSSYERYF.

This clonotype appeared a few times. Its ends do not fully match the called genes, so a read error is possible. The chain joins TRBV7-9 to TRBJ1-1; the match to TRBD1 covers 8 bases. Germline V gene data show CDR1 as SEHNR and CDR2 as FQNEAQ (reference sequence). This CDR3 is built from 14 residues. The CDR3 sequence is CASSPIQGDTEACF. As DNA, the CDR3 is TGTGCCAGCAGCCCAATACAGGGGGACACTGAAGCTTGCTTT.

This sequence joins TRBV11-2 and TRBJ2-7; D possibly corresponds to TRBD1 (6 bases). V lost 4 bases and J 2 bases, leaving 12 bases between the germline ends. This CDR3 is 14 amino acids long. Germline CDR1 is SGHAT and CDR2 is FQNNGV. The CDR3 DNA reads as TGTGCCAGCAGCTCTACCCGGACAGCCTACGAGCAGTACTTC. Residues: CASSSTRTAYEQYF.

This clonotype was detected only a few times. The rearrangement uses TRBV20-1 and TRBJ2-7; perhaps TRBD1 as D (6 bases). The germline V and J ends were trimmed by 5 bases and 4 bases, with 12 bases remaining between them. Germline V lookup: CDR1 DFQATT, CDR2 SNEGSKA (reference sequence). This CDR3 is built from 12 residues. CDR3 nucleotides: TGCAGTGCTGGAATGGACAGTTACGAGCAGTACTTC. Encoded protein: CSAGMDSYEQYF.

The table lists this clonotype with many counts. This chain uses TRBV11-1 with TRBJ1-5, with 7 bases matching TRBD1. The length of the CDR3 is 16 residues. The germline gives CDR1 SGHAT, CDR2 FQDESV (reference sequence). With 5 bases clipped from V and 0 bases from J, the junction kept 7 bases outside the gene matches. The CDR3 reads CASSRSTGYSNQPQHF. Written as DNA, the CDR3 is TGTGCCAGCAGCAGGTCGACAGGGTATAGCAATCAGCCCCAGCATTTT.

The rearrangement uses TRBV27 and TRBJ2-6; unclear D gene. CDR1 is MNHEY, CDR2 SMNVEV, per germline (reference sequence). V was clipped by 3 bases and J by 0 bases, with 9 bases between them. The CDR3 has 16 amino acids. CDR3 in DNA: TGTGCCAGCAGTTTTCTCGGGTCCTCTGGGGCCAACGTCCTGACTTTC. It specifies CASSFLGSSGANVLTF.

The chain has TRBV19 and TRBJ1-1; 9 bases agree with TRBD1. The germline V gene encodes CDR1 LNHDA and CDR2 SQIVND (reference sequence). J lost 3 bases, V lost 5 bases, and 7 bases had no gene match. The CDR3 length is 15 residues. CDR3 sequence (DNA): TGTGCCAGTAGTGCTGGGACAGGGTTTTACACTGAAGCTTTCTTT. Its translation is CASSAGTGFYTEAFF.

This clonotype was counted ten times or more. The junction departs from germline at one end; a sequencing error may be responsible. CDR3 coding DNA: TGTGCCAGCAGCGCAACAGGGGGACTAGCCAAAAACATTAAGTACTTC. Translation gives CASSATGGLAKNIKYF. The rearrangement links TRBV9 to TRBJ2-4; D possibly corresponds to TRBD2 (9 bases). This CDR3 has 16 residues. Germline-derived CDR1 and CDR2 are SGDLS and YYNGEE.

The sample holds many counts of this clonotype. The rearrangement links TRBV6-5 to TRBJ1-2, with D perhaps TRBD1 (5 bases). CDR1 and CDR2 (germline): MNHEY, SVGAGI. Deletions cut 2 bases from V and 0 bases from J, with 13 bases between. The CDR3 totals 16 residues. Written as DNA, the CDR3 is TGTGCCAGCAGTTACCTGGCAGGGTCAGCTAACTATGGCTACACCTTC. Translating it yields CASSYLAGSANYGYTF.

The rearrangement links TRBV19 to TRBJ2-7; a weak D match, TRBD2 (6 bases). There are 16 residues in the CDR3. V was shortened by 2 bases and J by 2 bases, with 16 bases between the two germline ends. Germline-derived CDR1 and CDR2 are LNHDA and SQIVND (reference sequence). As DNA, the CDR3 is TGTGCCAGTAGTATAAGGTTTGCGGGGCCGACCTACGAGCAGTACTTC. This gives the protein CASSIRFAGPTYEQYF.

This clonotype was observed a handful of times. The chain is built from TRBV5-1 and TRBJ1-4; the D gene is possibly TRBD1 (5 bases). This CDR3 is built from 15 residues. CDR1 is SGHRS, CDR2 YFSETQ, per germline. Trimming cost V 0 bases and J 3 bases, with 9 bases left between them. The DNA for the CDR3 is TGCGCCAGCAGCTTGGAGACGGGGGCTAATGAAAAACTGTTTTTT. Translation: CASSLETGANEKLFF.

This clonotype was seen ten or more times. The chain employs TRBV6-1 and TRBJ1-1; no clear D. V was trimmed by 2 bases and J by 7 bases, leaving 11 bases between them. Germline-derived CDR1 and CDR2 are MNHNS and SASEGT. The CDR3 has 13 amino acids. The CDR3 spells CASSENRRDEAFF. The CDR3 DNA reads TGTGCCAGCAGTGAAAATAGGAGGGATGAAGCTTTCTTT.

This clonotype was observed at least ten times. The CDR3 reads CASSHTGSPDQPQHF. The CDR3 region has the DNA TGTGCCAGCAGTCATACAGGGTCGCCGGATCAGCCCCAGCATTTT. The rearrangement links TRBV12-3 or TRBV12-4 to TRBJ1-5; TRBD1 might be the D (6 bases). Trimming left V 5 bases short and J 5 bases short, with 16 bases between. The CDR3 is made up of 15 amino acids.

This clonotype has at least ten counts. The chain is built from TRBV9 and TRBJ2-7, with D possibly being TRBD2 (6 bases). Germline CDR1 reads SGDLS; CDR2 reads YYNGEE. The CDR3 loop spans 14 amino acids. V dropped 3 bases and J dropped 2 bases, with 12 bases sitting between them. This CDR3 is CASSGGTSPYEQYF. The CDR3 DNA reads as TGTGCCAGCAGCGGCGGGACTTCACCCTACGAGCAGTACTTC.